The source of this TCR beta chain is a study of regulatory T cells in long-lasting Graves disease. Study conclusions and caveats: Results may be inaccurate due to the small sample size. Segments TRBV28, TRBJ1-2 and TRBJ2-5 showed preferential usage in persistent disease.

About this clonotype: Its target is unknown. Possible read error: a much larger clone is one base away.

According to the study, TCR beta libraries were built with iRepertoire HTBI primers and CDR3-region Arm-PCR. Each CDR3 protein is one row after TCRdb ran MiXCR on the multiplex PCR reads. The sample lists approximately 460,000 distinct CDR3 sequences; roughly 15% were seen once. J gave up 3 bases and V 4 bases, and 8 bases lay outside the gene matches. This CDR3 spans 15 amino acids. The V gene's germline CDR1 is SEHNR and CDR2 FQNEAQ (reference sequence). Time point indicated: newly diagnosed GD, antithyroid drugs for less than 3 months. Extracted RNA from PBMCs served as the source of the TCR library. The same sample was also used in a study of T cells in Graves' hyperthyroidism and ophthalmopathy.

This sequence originates from a woman between 25 and 40 years old with Graves disease. V usage is TRBV7-9 and J usage is TRBJ2-7; 8 bases match TRBD2. Sequencing was performed on peripheral blood mononuclear cells (PBMCs), taken at new diagnosis, from a patient treated with antithyroid drugs. The CDR3 protein is CASSSRLASYYEQYF. The CDR3 DNA follows: TGTGCCAGCAGCTCAAGACTAGCGAGCTACTACGAGCAGTACTTC.